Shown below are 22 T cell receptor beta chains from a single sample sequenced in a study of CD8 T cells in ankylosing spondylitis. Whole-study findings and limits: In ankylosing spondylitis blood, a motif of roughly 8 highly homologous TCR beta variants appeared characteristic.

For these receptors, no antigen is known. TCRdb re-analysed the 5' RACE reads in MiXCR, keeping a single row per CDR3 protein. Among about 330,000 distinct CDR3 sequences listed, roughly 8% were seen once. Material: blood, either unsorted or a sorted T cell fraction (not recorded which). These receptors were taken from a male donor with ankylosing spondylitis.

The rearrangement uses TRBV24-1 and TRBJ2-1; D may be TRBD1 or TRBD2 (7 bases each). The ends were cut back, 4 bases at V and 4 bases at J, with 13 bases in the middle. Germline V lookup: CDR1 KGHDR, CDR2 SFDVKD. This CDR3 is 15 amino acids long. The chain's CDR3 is CATSERAGQYNEQFF. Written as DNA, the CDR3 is TGTGCCACCAGTGAACGAGCGGGACAGTACAATGAGCAGTTCTTC.

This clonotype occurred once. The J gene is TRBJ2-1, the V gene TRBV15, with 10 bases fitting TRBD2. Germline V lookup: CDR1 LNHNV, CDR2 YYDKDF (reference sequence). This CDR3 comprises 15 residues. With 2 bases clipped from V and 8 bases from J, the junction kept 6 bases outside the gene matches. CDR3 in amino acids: CATSRLSGRAHEQFF. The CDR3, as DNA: TGTGCCACCAGCAGATTGAGCGGGAGGGCGCATGAGCAGTTCTTC. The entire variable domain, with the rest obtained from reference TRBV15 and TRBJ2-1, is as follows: DAMVIQNPRYQVTQFGKPVTLSCSQTLNHNVMYWYQQKSSQAPKLLFHYYDKDFNNEADTPDNFQSRRPNTSFCFLDIRSPGLGDTAMYLCATSRLSGRAHEQFFGPGTRLTVL.

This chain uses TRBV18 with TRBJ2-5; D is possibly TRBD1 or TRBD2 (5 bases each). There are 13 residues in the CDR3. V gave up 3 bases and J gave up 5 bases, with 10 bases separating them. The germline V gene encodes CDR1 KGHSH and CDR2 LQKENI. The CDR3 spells CASSPLGVETQYF. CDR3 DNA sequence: TGTGCCAGCTCACCCCTGGGGGTTGAGACCCAGTACTTC.

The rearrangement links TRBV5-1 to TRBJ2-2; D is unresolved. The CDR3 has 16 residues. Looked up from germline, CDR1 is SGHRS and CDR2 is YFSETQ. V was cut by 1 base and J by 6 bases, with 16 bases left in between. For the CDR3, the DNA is TGCGCCAGCAGCTTGTTTCGGCTAGGAATATCCGGGGAGCTGTTTTTT. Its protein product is CASSLFRLGISGELFF.

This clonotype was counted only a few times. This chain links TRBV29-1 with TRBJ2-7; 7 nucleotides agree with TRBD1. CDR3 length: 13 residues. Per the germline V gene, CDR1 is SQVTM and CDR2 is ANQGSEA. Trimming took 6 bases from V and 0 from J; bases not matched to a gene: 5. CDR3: CSVTTGSSYEQYF. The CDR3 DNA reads TGCAGCGTCACGACAGGGAGCTCCTACGAGCAGTACTTC.

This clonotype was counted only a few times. The CDR3 bases are TGTGCCACCAGTGAGTCGGGACACAACTACAATGAGCAGTTCTTC. Protein sequence: CATSESGHNYNEQFF. The chain has TRBV24-1 and TRBJ2-1, with a weak D call TRBD1 (6 bases). V lost 4 bases and J 3 bases, leaving 12 bases between the germline ends. The CDR3 is made up of 15 amino acids. From germline, CDR1 is KGHDR and CDR2 SFDVKD.

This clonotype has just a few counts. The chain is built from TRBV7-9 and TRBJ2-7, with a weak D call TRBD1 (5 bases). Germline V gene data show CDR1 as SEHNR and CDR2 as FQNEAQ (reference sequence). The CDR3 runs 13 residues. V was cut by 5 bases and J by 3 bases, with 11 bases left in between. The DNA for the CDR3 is TGTGCCAGCAGCATCGCAGGGCGCTACGAGCAGTACTTC. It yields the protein CASSIAGRYEQYF.

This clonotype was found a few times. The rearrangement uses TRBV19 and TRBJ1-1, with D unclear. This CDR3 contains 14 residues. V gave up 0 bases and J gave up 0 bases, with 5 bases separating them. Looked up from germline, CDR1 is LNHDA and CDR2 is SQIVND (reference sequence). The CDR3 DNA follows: TGTGCCAGTAGTATAGATTACATGAACACTGAAGCTTTCTTT. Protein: CASSIDYMNTEAFF.

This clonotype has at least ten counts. The CDR3 spells CASSLNPGVNEQFF. The CDR3 nucleotides are TGTGCCAGCAGCCTTAATCCAGGGGTCAATGAGCAGTTCTTC. V and J are TRBV3-1 and TRBJ2-1, with D maybe TRBD1 (6 bases). The CDR3 covers 14 residues. V was pared by 4 bases and J by 6 bases, with 13 bases between. Germline CDR1 is LGHDT and CDR2 is YNNKEL (reference sequence).

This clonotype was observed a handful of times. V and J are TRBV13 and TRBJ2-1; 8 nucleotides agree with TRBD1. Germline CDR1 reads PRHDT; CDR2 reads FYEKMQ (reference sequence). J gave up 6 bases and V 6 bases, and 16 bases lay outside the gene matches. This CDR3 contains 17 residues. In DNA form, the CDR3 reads TGTGCCAGCAGGAAAACCAGGGGGCCATTCGGAGGCAATGAGCAGTTCTTC. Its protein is CASRKTRGPFGGNEQFF.

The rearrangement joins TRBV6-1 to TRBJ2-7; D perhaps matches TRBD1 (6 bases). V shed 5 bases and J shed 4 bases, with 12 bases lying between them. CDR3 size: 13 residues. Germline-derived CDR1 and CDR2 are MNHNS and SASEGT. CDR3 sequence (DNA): TGTGCCAGCAGTACGTCAGGGGTTTACGAGCAGTACTTC. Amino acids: CASSTSGVYEQYF.

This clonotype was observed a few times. CDR3 sequence reads: CASSSRGFQETQYF. Here the CDR3 DNA reads TGTGCCAGTAGTTCTCGGGGGTTTCAAGAGACCCAGTACTTC. This chain joins TRBV19 and TRBJ2-5; perhaps TRBD2 as D (6 bases). Between the trimmed V and J ends, which lost 5 bases and 2 bases, there was a span of 12 bases. CDR1 is LNHDA, CDR2 SQIVND, per germline (reference sequence). This CDR3 has 14 residues.

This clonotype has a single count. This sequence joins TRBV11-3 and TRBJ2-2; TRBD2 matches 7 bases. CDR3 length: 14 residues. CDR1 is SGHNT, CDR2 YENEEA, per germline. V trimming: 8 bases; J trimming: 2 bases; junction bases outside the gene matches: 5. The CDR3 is CASGASGNTGELFF. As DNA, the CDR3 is TGTGCCAGCGGGGCTAGCGGAAACACCGGGGAGCTGTTTTTT.

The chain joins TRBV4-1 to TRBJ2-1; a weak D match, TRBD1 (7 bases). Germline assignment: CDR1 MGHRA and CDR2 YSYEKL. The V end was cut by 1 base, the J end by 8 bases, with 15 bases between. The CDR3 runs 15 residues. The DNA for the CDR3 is TGCGCCAGCAGCCAAGCCTTCAGGGGGGAGTATGAGCAGTTCTTC. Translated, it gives CASSQAFRGEYEQFF.

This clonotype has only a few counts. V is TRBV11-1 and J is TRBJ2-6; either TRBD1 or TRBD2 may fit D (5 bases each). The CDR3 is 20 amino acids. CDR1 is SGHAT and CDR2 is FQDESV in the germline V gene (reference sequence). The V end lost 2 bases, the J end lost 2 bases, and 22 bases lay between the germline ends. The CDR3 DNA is TGTGCCAGCAGCTTAATTTACGGGGACCGAAAACATACTGGGGCCAACGTCCTGACTTTC. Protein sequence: CASSLIYGDRKHTGANVLTF.

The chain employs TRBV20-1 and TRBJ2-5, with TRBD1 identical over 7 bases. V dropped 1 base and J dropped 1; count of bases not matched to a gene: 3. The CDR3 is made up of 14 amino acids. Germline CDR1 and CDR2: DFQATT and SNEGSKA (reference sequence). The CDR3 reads CSARAWDSQETQYF. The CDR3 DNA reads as TGCAGTGCTAGAGCTTGGGACAGCCAAGAGACCCAGTACTTC.

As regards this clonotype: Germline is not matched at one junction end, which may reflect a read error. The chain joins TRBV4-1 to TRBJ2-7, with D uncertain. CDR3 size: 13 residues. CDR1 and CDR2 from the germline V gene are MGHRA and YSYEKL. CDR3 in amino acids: CASSQTLFYKQYF. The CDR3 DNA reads TGCGCCAGCAGCCAGACCCTGTTCTACAAGCAGTACTTC.

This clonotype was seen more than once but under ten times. Here the CDR3 reads CASREFGTGELFF. The CDR3 bases are TGTGCCAGCAGGGAGTTCGGCACCGGGGAGCTGTTTTTT. The chain is built from TRBV27 and TRBJ2-2; no clear D gene. The CDR3 has 13 residues. Per the germline V gene, CDR1 is MNHEY and CDR2 is SMNVEV (reference sequence). V was pared by 6 bases and J by 4 bases, with 9 bases between.

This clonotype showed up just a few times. CDR3 bases: TGTGCCAGCAGCTTAGCTGTCTTCCCCCTCAACACTGAAGCTTTCTTT. Amino acids: CASSLAVFPLNTEAFF. The rearrangement joins TRBV7-2 to TRBJ1-1, with no clear D. Germline assignment: CDR1 SGHTA and CDR2 FQGNSA. CDR3 length: 16 residues. Deletions cut 0 bases from V and 2 bases from J, with 13 bases between.

The CDR3 DNA sequence: TGTGCCAGCACCACACGCGGGCTCGGGCCTGGGGCCAACGTCCTGACTTTC. This encodes CASTTRGLGPGANVLTF. This chain links TRBV7-2 with TRBJ2-6; the D gene is possibly TRBD2 (5 bases). The germline V and J ends were trimmed by 7 bases and 2 bases, with 18 bases remaining between them. Germline lookup yields CDR1 SGHTA and CDR2 FQGNSA. The CDR3 loop spans 17 amino acids.

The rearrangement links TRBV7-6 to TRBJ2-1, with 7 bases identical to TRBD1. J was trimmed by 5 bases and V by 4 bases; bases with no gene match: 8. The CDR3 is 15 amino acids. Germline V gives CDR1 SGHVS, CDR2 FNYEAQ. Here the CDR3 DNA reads TGTGCCAGCAGCTCACCGGGACAGACGAACAATGAGCAGTTCTTC. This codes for CASSSPGQTNNEQFF.

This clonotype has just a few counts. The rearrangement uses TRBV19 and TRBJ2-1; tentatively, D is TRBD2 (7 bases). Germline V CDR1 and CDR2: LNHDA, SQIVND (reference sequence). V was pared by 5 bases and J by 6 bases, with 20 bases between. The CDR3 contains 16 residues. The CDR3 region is CASSSGAGVYVNEQFF. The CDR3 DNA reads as TGTGCCAGTAGTTCAGGGGCGGGAGTTTACGTCAATGAGCAGTTCTTC.